These 25 T cell receptor beta chains originate from one sample sequenced in a study of technical replicates of blood from four donors. Generated by immunoSEQ multiplex PCR, the TCRdb table keeps only in-frame clones and is missing some. The table lists 55,000 to 75,000 clones, approximately 94% of them singletons. Sequenced sample: PBMCs. These receptors were obtained from a human donor in good health. Some clones in this sample may be carry-over from other donors' samples.

The count of this clone is one. The V gene is TRBV27, the J gene TRBJ2-7, with D maybe TRBD2 (6 bases). This CDR3 has 16 amino acids. Germline lookup yields CDR1 MNHEY and CDR2 SMNVEV (reference sequence). V gave up 7 bases and J gave up 2 bases, with 21 bases separating them. CDR3 nucleotide sequence: TGTGCCAGCACCTTTGTGGGGGGTGGGGTTCCCTACGAGCAGTACTTC. It encodes CASTFVGGGVPYEQYF.

The chain has TRBV15 and TRBJ2-7; possible D gene TRBD1, 6 bases. Trimming shortened V by 3 bases and J by 5 bases, and 20 bases separated the two germline ends. Germline V CDR1 and CDR2: LNHNV, YYDKDF (reference sequence). This CDR3 is built from 16 residues. The CDR3 protein is CATSRQRLTGPHEQYF. The CDR3 DNA sequence: TGTGCCACCAGCAGGCAGAGACTGACAGGACCCCACGAGCAGTACTTC.

J is TRBJ2-3 and V is TRBV20-1; D possibly corresponds to TRBD2 (6 bases). Germline lookup yields CDR1 DFQATT and CDR2 SNEGSKA (reference sequence). This CDR3 is built from 11 residues. The CDR3 protein is CGGLYSDTQYF. The CDR3 bases are TGCGGGGGACTCTATTCAGATACGCAGTATTTT.

V and J are TRBV5-1 and TRBJ1-2; D not resolved. The CDR3 has 13 residues. With 2 bases removed from V and 5 bases from J, the gap between germline ends came to 10 bases. Germline CDR1 is SGHRS and CDR2 is YFSETQ. The CDR3 DNA follows: TGCGCCAGCAGCTTTGCCGAACTATATGGCTACACCTTC. It translates to CASSFAELYGYTF. The entire variable domain, with the rest obtained from reference TRBV5-1 and TRBJ1-2, is as follows: KAGVTQTPRYLIKTRGQQVTLSCSPISGHRSVSWYQQTPGQGLQFLFEYFSETQRNKGNFPGRFSGRQFSNSRSEMNVSTLELGDSALYLCASSFAELYGYTFGSGTRLTVV.

This clone was observed a single time. The J gene is TRBJ1-1, the V gene TRBV9, with D perhaps TRBD1 (6 bases). Germline V CDR1 and CDR2: SGDLS, YYNGEE. CDR3 length: 14 amino acids. With 3 bases removed from V and 7 bases from J, the gap between germline ends came to 16 bases. The CDR3 loop is CASSETGGGGEAFF. The CDR3 DNA reads as TGTGCCAGCAGCGAGACAGGCGGAGGAGGTGAAGCTTTCTTT.

CDR3 sequence (DNA): TGTGCCAGCAGCCCGGGACAGGGGAGAAATGAAAAACTGTTTTTT. Translated, it gives CASSPGQGRNEKLFF. The chain is built from TRBV13 and TRBJ1-4; 10 nucleotides agree with TRBD1. Per the germline V gene, CDR1 is PRHDT and CDR2 is FYEKMQ (reference sequence). V was clipped by 5 bases and J by 5 bases; unmatched bases: 5. This CDR3 is built from 15 residues.

The chain combines TRBV9 with TRBJ2-2; TRBD2 aligns across 7 bases. Germline V gene data show CDR1 as SGDLS and CDR2 as YYNGEE. This CDR3 spans 15 amino acids. Trimming removed 5 bases from V and 2 bases from J; junction bases left unmatched: 6. In nucleotides, the CDR3 is TGTGCCAGCAGTGTGGGGGGGACCAACACCGGGGAGCTGTTTTTT. Translation: CASSVGGTNTGELFF.

The chain employs TRBV5-1 and TRBJ1-2; D may be TRBD1 (5 bases). Trimming removed 4 bases at V and 5 bases at J, with 15 bases between. The CDR3 totals 14 residues. Per the germline V gene, CDR1 is SGHRS and CDR2 is YFSETQ. DNA for the CDR3: TGCGCCAGCAGCGGGGCTGGGCCGGTATATGGCTACACCTTC. It yields the protein CASSGAGPVYGYTF.

This rearrangement joins TRBV4-1 to TRBJ2-5; the match to TRBD1 covers 8 bases. Germline V gives CDR1 MGHRA, CDR2 YSYEKL. The ends lost 0 bases at V and 5 bases at J; junction bases unmatched: 5. This CDR3 has 15 amino acids. In DNA form, the CDR3 reads TGCGCCAGCAGCCAAGAGGACAGGGTCGAGGAGACCCAGTACTTC. Translating it yields CASSQEDRVEETQYF.

The chain recombines TRBV15 with TRBJ2-3; maybe TRBD2 (6 bases). V shed 3 bases and J shed 5 bases, with 12 bases lying between them. The CDR3 loop spans 14 amino acids. Germline loops: CDR1 LNHNV, CDR2 YYDKDF (reference sequence). DNA for the CDR3: TGTGCCACCAGCAGGTCCGGGAGCCTAGATACGCAGTATTTT. It codes for CATSRSGSLDTQYF.

This chain links TRBV19 with TRBJ1-1, with D uncertain. Between the trimmed V and J ends, which lost 0 bases and 1 base, there was a span of 9 bases. The length of the CDR3 is 15 residues. Germline CDR1 LNHDA, CDR2 SQIVND (reference sequence). The CDR3 protein is CASSIEIRENTEAFF. The CDR3 DNA sequence: TGTGCCAGTAGTATAGAAATCCGAGAGAACACTGAAGCTTTCTTT.

The DNA of the CDR3 is TGCGCCAGCAGCCAACAGGGGACTCTCGGCACCGGGGAGCTGTTTTTT. The encoded protein is CASSQQGTLGTGELFF. This chain connects TRBV5-1 to TRBJ2-2; the D gene is possibly TRBD1 (7 bases). V gave up 4 bases and J gave up 4 bases, with 17 bases separating them. Germline loops: CDR1 SGHRS, CDR2 YFSETQ. This CDR3 contains 16 residues.

The J gene is TRBJ2-3, the V gene TRBV6-5, with 12 bases that match TRBD1. CDR1 is MNHEY, CDR2 SVGAGI, per germline. The CDR3 is 16 amino acids. V lost 2 bases to trimming and J lost 4 bases; unmatched junction nucleotides: 4. The CDR3 loop reads CASSYGTGGGADTQYF. The CDR3 nucleotides are TGTGCCAGCAGTTACGGGACAGGGGGCGGTGCAGATACGCAGTATTTT.

This clone has just one count. This chain joins TRBV12-5 and TRBJ2-5, with D tentatively TRBD1 (6 bases). Trimming pared 7 bases from V and 2 bases from J, leaving 20 bases between. Germline values: CDR1 LGHNT, CDR2 FRNRAP. The CDR3 has 16 residues. The CDR3, as DNA: TGTGCTAGTGCCCAACACAGGGAACGGAGACAAGAGACCCAGTACTTC. It specifies CASAQHRERRQETQYF.

V and J are TRBV19 and TRBJ2-3; D ambiguous. The ends were cut back, 3 bases at V and 2 bases at J, with 21 bases in the middle. From germline, CDR1 is LNHDA and CDR2 SQIVND (reference sequence). This CDR3 contains 18 residues. The CDR3 DNA is TGTGCCAGTAGTATGAGTACCCCCTCACCAGGATTCACAGATACGCAGTATTTT. The encoded protein is CASSMSTPSPGFTDTQYF.

The chain couples TRBV7-9 to TRBJ1-4, with D possibly TRBD1 on 5 matching bases. This CDR3 has 13 amino acids. Germline V gene sequence: CDR1 SEHNR, CDR2 FQNEAQ (reference sequence). Trimming stripped 1 base from V and 5 bases from J, with 5 bases between. CDR3 amino acids: CASSLGQNEKLFF. CDR3 nucleotides: TGTGCCAGCAGCTTAGGACAGAATGAAAAACTGTTTTTT. Complete variable domain (other parts from reference TRBV7-9 and TRBJ1-4): DTGVSQNPRHKITKRGQNVTFRCDPISEHNRLYWYRQTLGQGPEFLTYFQNEAQLEKSRLLSDRFSAERPKGSFSTLEIQRTEQGDSAMYLCASSLGQNEKLFFGSGTQLSVL.

The chain is built from TRBV30 and TRBJ1-5, with D tentatively TRBD1 (5 bases). With 0 bases removed from V and 4 bases from J, the gap between germline ends came to 10 bases. The CDR3 sequence is 14 residues long. Germline V gene lookup returns CDR1 GTSNPN and CDR2 SVGIG (reference sequence). The CDR3 spells CAWSVEGANQPQHF. In DNA form, the CDR3 reads TGTGCCTGGAGTGTTGAAGGGGCGAATCAGCCCCAGCATTTT.

The chain employs TRBV7-3 and TRBJ2-1, with D tentatively TRBD1 (6 bases). Trimming left V 0 bases short and J 5 bases short, with 8 bases between. The length of the CDR3 is 14 residues. Germline V gene lookup returns CDR1 SGHTA and CDR2 FQGTGA. The CDR3 loop reads CASSLTGANNEQFF. The CDR3 DNA is TGTGCCAGCAGCTTAACGGGGGCCAACAATGAGCAGTTCTTC.

The gene calls are TRBV4-1 and TRBJ1-1; D call uncertain. Trimming took 4 bases from V and 4 from J, leaving 13 bases between them. The germline CDR1 and CDR2 sequences are MGHRA and YSYEKL. The CDR3 contains 14 residues. CDR3 bases: TGCGCCAGCAGCCTGTACCGAGGGAGCACTGAAGCTTTCTTT. Protein sequence: CASSLYRGSTEAFF.

This chain joins TRBV11-2 and TRBJ1-1; the D is unclear. CDR1 is SGHAT, CDR2 FQNNGV, per germline. The V gene lost 5 bases and the J gene lost 7 bases, with 17 bases spanning the gap. This CDR3 has 14 residues. CDR3 nucleotide sequence: TGTGCCAGCAGCCCCTTTGCTGGAGGGTATGAAGCTTTCTTT. Translating it yields CASSPFAGGYEAFF.

The chain has TRBV6-1 and TRBJ1-2, with 7 bases fitting TRBD1. Looked up from germline, CDR1 is MNHNS and CDR2 is SASEGT. Trimming at V came to 4 bases and at J to 2 bases, leaving 7 bases not matched to a gene. The CDR3 covers 15 residues. The chain's CDR3 is CASSGRQGPNYGYTF. As DNA, the CDR3 is TGTGCCAGCAGTGGAAGACAGGGACCGAACTATGGCTACACCTTC.

This chain joins TRBV18 and TRBJ2-3; 12 bases are a match to TRBD1. CDR3 length equals 18 residues. V shed 3 bases, J shed 1 base, and the junction held 8 bases outside the gene matches. Looked up from germline, CDR1 is KGHSH and CDR2 is LQKENI. DNA of the CDR3: TGTGCCAGCTCACCGGGGACAGGGGGCTATTGGGGCACAGATACGCAGTATTTT. Its protein is CASSPGTGGYWGTDTQYF. Full variable domain (outside the CDR3, taken from reference TRBV18 and TRBJ2-3): NAGVMQNPRHLVRRRGQEARLRCSPMKGHSHVYWYRQLPEEGLKFMVYLQKENIIDESGMPKERFSAEFPKEGPSILRIQQVVRGDSAAYFCASSPGTGGYWGTDTQYFGPGTRLTVL.

This clone was recorded once. This chain connects TRBV10-3 to TRBJ1-1, with TRBD1 matching over 7 bases. The CDR3 runs to 13 residues. Germline-derived CDR1 and CDR2 are ENHRY and SYGVKD. With V trimmed by 9 bases and J by 0 bases, 4 bases remained unmatched. CDR3 nucleotides: TGTGCCATAGGGGACAGCATGAACACTGAAGCTTTCTTT. It codes for CAIGDSMNTEAFF.

The rearrangement joins TRBV4-2 to TRBJ2-5, with 11 nucleotides matching TRBD2. V lost 4 bases to trimming and J lost 1 base; unmatched junction nucleotides: 5. CDR1 is LGHNA and CDR2 is YNFKEQ in the germline V gene. This CDR3 is 16 amino acids long. This CDR3 is CASSLGLAGSQETQYF. The CDR3 DNA reads as TGTGCCAGCAGCCTTGGACTAGCGGGTAGCCAAGAGACCCAGTACTTC.

For the CDR3, the DNA is TGTGCCAGCAGTTACTCTGGGGGCCCTAGCACTGAAGCTTTCTTT. Amino acids: CASSYSGGPSTEAFF. The chain has TRBV6-6 and TRBJ1-1; a weak D match, TRBD1 (6 bases). CDR3 length equals 15 residues. Per the germline V gene, CDR1 is MNHNY and CDR2 is SVGAGI (reference sequence). V was trimmed by 0 bases and J by 4 bases, leaving 12 bases between them.